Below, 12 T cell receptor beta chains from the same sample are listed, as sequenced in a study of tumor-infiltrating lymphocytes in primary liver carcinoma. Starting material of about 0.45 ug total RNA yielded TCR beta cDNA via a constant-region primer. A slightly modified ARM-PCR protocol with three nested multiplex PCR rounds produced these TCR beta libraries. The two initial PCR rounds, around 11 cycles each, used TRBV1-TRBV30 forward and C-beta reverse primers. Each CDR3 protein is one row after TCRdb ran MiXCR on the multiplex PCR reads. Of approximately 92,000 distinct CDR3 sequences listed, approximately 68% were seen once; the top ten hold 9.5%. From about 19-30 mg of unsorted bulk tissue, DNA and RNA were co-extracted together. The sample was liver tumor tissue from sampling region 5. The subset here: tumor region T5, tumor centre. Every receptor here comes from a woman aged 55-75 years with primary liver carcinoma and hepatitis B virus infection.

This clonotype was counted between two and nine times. The CDR3 sequence: CASSVAEEPYNEQFF. The CDR3 DNA is TGTGCCAGCAGCGTGGCGGAGGAACCCTACAATGAGCAGTTCTTC. The chain employs TRBV9 and TRBJ2-1; D is possibly TRBD2 (5 bases). The V and J ends lost 2 bases and 2 bases respectively, with 11 bases between them. There are 15 residues in the CDR3. CDR1 is SGDLS and CDR2 is YYNGEE in the germline V gene.

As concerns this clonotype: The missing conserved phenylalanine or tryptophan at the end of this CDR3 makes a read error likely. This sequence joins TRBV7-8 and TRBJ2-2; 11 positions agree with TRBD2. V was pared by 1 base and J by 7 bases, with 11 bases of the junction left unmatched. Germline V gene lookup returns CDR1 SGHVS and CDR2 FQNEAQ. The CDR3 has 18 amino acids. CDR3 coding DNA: TGTGCCAGCAGCTTAGGGGGACTAGCGGCAGGGCTCGGCGGGGAGCTGTTTATT. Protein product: CASSLGGLAAGLGGELFI.

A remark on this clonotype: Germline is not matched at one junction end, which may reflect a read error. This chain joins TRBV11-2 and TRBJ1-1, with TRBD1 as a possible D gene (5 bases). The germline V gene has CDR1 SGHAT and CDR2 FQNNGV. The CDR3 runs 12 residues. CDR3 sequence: CAISSKQVETFF. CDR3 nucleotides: TGTGCCATCAGCTCTAAACAGGTTGAAACTTTCTTT. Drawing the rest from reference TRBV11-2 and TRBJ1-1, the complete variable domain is EAGVAQSPRYKIIEKRQSVAFWCNPISGHATLYWYQQILGQGPKLLIQFQNNGVVDDSQLPKDRFSAERLKGVDSTLKIQPAKLEDSAVYLCAISSKQVETFFGQGTRLTVV.

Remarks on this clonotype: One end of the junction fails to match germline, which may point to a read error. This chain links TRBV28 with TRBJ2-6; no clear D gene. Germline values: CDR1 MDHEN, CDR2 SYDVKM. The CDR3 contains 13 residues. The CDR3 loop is CATAQSGTNVLTF. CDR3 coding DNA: TGTGCCACCGCCCAATCTGGGACCAACGTCCTGACTTTC. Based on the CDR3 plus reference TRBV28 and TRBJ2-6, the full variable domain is DVKVTQSSRYLVKRTGEKVFLECVQDMDHENMFWYRQDPGLGLRLIYFSYDVKMKEKGDIPEGYSVSREKKERFSLILESASTNQTSMYLCATAQSGTNVLTFGAGSRLTVL.

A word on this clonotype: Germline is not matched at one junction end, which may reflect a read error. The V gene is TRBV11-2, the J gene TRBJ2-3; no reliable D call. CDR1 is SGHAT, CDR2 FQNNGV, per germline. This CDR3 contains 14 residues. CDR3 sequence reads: CASSLVGNTDTQYF. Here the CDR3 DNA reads TGTGCTAGCAGCTTAGTAGGGAACACAGATACGCAGTATTTT.

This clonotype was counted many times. CDR3 region: CASMVGAEETQYF. As DNA, the CDR3 is TGTGCCAGCATGGTGGGCGCAGAAGAGACCCAGTACTTC. This chain joins TRBV28 and TRBJ2-5; D gene unclear. Per the germline V gene, CDR1 is MDHEN and CDR2 is SYDVKM. The CDR3 contains 13 residues. V was cut by 7 bases and J by 3 bases, with 12 bases left in between.

The chain's CDR3 is CSVKQGYVGGQFF. The CDR3 region has the DNA TGCAGCGTCAAACAGGGGTACGTGGGTGGGCAGTTCTTC. V gene TRBV29-1 combines with J gene TRBJ2-1, with 7 nucleotides matching TRBD1. The CDR3 is made up of 13 amino acids. Germline V gene lookup returns CDR1 SQVTM and CDR2 ANQGSEA. The trim removed 6 bases at V and 12 bases at J, leaving 14 bases unmatched.

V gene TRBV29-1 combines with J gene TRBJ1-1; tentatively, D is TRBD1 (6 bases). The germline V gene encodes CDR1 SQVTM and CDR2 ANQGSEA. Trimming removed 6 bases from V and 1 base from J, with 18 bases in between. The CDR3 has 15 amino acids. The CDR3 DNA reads TGCAGCGTCCTTTCTTTCAGGGGTAAGAACACTGAAGCTTTCTTT. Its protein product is CSVLSFRGKNTEAFF.

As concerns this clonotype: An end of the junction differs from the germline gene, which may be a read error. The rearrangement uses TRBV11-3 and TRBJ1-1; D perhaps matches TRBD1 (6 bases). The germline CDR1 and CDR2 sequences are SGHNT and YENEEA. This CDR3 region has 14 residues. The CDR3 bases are TGTACCAGCAGCCAGGACAGCCTGAACACTGAAGCTTTCTTT. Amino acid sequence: CTSSQDSLNTEAFF.

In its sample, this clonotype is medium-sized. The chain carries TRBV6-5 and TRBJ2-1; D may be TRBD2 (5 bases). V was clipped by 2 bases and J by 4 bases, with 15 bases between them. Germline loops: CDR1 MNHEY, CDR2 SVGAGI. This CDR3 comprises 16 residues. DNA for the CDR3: TGTGCCAGCAGTTACCGTCCAGCGGTGGATTACAATGAGCAGTTCTTC. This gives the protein CASSYRPAVDYNEQFF.

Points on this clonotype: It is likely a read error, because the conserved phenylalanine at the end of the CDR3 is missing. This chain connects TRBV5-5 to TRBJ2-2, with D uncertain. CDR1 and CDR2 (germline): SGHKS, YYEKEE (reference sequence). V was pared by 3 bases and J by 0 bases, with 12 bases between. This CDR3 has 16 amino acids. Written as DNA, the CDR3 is TGTGCCAGCAGCTATTCGGGTGACTCGAACACCGGGGAGCTGTTTTCT. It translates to CASSYSGDSNTGELFS.

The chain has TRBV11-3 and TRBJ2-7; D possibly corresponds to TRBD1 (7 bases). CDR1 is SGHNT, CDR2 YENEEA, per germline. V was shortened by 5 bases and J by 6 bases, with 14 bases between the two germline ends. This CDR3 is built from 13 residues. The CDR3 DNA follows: TGTGCCAGCAGCCCCCGACAGGGAGGCGAGCAGTACTTC. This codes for CASSPRQGGEQYF.